This T cell receptor (beta chain) appears in the sequencing data of a study of blood T cell repertoires in COVID-19. As processed by the authors: Amplification of reference gene primers provided the estimated nucleated cell counts. TCRdb's table, derived via immunoSEQ multiplex PCR, lists solely in-frame clones and lacks some. The D gene and trimming were derived from the DNA, and the V and J assignments and clone size from that table. Here the sample spans fewer than 250,000 clones, more than 70% being singletons. Germline V gene lookup returns CDR1 MNHEY and CDR2 SVGAGI. CDR3 length: 13 residues. V lost 6 bases to trimming and J lost 1 base, with 9 bases between them.

This receptor was identified in a woman between 55 and 75 years old with acute or convalescent COVID-19. The chain employs TRBV6-5 and TRBJ1-1; D unresolved. The material sequenced was peripheral blood. The CDR3 nucleotides read TGTGCCAGCAGCCCCGAGGGGAACACTGAAGCTTTCTTT. Amino acids: CASSPEGNTEAFF.